This TCR beta chain derives from a study of blood T cell repertoires in COVID-19. The wider study: COVID-19 samples, acute and convalescent, were from the United States, Italy and Spain. PBMCs, B-cell-depleted T cells, or T cells were the source of the cDNA or gDNA that made up the material.

The authors' processing: Reference gene primer amplification gave nucleated cell count estimates. Libraries were prepared by immunoSEQ multiplex PCR; TCRdb keeps only in-frame clonotypes and omits some of them. V, J and clone size derive from that table, while D and trimming were established from the DNA sequence. The sample lists under 300,000 clones; 85% were seen once. The V end lost 5 bases, the J end lost 8 bases, and 13 bases lay between the germline ends. CDR1 and CDR2 from the germline V gene are SGHTA and FQGTGA. The CDR3 is made up of 13 amino acids. This clone was seen more than once but under ten times.

This TCR was sampled from a human donor in a cohort sampled during active COVID-19. The chain uses TRBV7-3 and TRBJ2-1; D is undetermined. Sequencing was performed on peripheral blood. CDR3 amino acids: CASSLGVVHEQFF. For the CDR3, the DNA is TGTGCCAGCAGCCTAGGAGTGGTTCATGAGCAGTTCTTC.